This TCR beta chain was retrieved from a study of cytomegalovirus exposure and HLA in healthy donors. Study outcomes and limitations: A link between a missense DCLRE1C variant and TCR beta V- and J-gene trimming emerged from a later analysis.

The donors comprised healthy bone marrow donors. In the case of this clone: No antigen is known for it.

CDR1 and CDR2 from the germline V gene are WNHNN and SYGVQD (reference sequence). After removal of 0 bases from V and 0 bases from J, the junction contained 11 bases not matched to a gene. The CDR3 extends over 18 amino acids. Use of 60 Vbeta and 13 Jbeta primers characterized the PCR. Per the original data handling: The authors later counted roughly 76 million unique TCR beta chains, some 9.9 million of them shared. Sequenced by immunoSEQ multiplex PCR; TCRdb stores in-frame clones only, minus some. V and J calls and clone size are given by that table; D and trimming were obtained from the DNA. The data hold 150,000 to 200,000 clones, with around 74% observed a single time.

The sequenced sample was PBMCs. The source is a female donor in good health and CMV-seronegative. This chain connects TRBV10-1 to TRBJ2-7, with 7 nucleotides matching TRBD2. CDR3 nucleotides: TGCGCCAGCAGTGAGTCGAAAGCTAGCGGCACTAGCTCCTACGAGCAGTACTTC. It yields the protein CASSESKASGTSSYEQYF.